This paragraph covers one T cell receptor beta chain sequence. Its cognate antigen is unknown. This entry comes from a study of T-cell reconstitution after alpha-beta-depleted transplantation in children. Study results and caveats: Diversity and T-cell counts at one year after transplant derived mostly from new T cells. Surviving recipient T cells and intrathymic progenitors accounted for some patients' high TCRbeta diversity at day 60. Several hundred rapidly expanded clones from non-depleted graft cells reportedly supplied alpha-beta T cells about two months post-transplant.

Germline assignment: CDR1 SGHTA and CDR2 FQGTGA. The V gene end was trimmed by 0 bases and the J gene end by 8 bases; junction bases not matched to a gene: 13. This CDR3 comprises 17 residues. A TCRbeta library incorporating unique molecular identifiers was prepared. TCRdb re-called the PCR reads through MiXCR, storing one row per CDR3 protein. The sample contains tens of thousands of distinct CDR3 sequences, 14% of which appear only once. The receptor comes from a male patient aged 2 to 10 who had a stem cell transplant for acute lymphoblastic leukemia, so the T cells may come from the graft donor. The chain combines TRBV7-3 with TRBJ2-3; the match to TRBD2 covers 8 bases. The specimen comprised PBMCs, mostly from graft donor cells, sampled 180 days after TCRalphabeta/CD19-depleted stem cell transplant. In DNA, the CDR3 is TGTGCCAGCAGCTTAACGAACAAGGGAGCGGGAGTGGCTACGCAGTATTTT. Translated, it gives CASSLTNKGAGVATQYF.